The present T cell receptor (beta chain) was sequenced within a study of blood T cell repertoires in COVID-19. Study details: Acute-phase and convalescent COVID-19 samples originated in the United States, Italy and Spain.

Trimming cost V 3 bases and J 2 bases, with 8 bases left between them. This CDR3 comprises 14 residues. Germline V gene data show CDR1 as LGHDT and CDR2 as YNNKEL (reference sequence). Assay: immunoSEQ multiplex PCR; the TCRdb copy retains only in-frame clones and omits some. The sample includes 200,000 or so clones, approximately 85% of them seen just once. The sequence derives from a man in his 60s with acute or convalescent COVID-19. This chain links TRBV3-1 (or the pseudogene TRBV3-2) with TRBJ1-5; D might be TRBD1 (5 bases). The sequenced material came from peripheral blood. The CDR3 DNA follows: TGTGCCAGCAGCCAGGGGCTAGGCAATCAGCCCCAGCATTTT. Residues: CASSQGLGNQPQHF.